This T cell receptor (beta chain) was sequenced during a study of blood T cell repertoires in COVID-19. Study-wide background: Whether acute or convalescent, the COVID-19 samples came from the United States, Italy and Spain. The cDNA or gDNA used as material had been derived from T cells, B-cell-depleted T cells, or PBMCs.

Original analysis: Estimates of nucleated cell counts were drawn from the amplification of reference gene primers. Sequencing used immunoSEQ multiplex PCR; TCRdb keeps in-frame clones, though not all of them. D and trimming come from the DNA, and the V and J calls and clone size come from that table. The sample holds over 150,000 clones; around 80% are singletons and the top ten take 9.5% to 15%. This clone was detected once. V gave up 0 bases and J gave up 6 bases, with 12 bases separating them. This CDR3 spans 14 amino acids. CDR1 and CDR2 (germline): SGHNT, YYREEE (reference sequence). This sequence was found in a woman aged 45-65 years with acute or convalescent COVID-19. The chain uses TRBV5-4 and TRBJ1-2; D may be TRBD1 (5 bases). Specimen: peripheral blood. In nucleotides, the CDR3 is TGTGCCAGCAGCTTGGCGGCAAGGGGAAATGGCTACACCTTC. Protein sequence: CASSLAARGNGYTF.